This TCR beta chain is drawn from a study of blood T cell repertoires in COVID-19. Overall study context: Italy, Spain and the United States were the sources of the convalescent and acute COVID-19 samples. The analysed material was cDNA or gDNA that came from T cells, B-cell-depleted T cells, or PBMCs.

The Seattle site enrolled patients during active infection and followed them longitudinally. The ends were cut back, 4 bases at V and 3 bases at J, with 10 bases in the middle. This CDR3 region has 14 residues. Germline-derived CDR1 and CDR2 are SGHRS and YFSETQ. Using immunoSEQ multiplex PCR, the repertoire was profiled, and TCRdb retains in-frame clones only, with some absent. The table records some 400,000 clones, around 87% of them present only once. The material sequenced was peripheral blood. J is TRBJ1-4 and V is TRBV5-1; TRBD1 might be the D (5 bases). The clonotype was recovered from a woman in her sixties or seventies with COVID-19, enrolled during active disease. The CDR3 region is CASSLTASNEKLFF. CDR3 nucleotides: TGCGCCAGCAGCCTGACAGCCTCTAATGAAAAACTGTTTTTT.